This T cell receptor (beta chain) was sequenced during a study of blood T cell repertoires in COVID-19. Study-wide context: The United States, Italy and Spain were the sources of the acute and convalescent COVID-19 samples. From T cells, B-cell-depleted T cells, or PBMCs came the material, which was cDNA or gDNA.

CDR3 size: 15 residues. The V and J ends lost 5 bases and 6 bases, in that order; junction bases with no gene match: 8. In germline, CDR1 is SGHAT, CDR2 FQNNGV. In the authors' methods: By means of reference gene primer amplification, nucleated cell counts were estimated. The repertoire was sequenced with immunoSEQ multiplex PCR; TCRdb's copy has only in-frame clones and lacks some. Clone size and the V and J calls come from that table; the DNA yielded D and trimming. The sample has some 130,000 clones, roughly 81% seen once. The chain recombines TRBV11-2 with TRBJ2-3; TRBD2 agrees at 10 bases. This receptor was obtained from a human donor in a cohort sampled during active COVID-19. Material for sequencing was peripheral blood. CDR3 DNA: TGTGCCAGCAGCCCGCAGCGGGGGGGCCTGGATACGCAGTATTTT. As protein: CASSPQRGGLDTQYF.